These T cell receptor beta chains were read from a single sample in a study of CD4 and CD8 cells across lung adenocarcinoma regions. TCRdb reprocessed the PCR reads via MiXCR and lists one record per CDR3 protein. In the table there are 6,700 or so distinct CDR3 sequences, about 51% of which are singletons. Sample: CD8+ T cells from the center of a lung tumor. These receptors all come from a female donor with lung adenocarcinoma. The CD4 and CD8 labels of this study may be unreliable. CDR3s include the opening cysteine and the closing phenylalanine or tryptophan. D genes are given only for firm matches.

TRBJ2-4,-,TRBV12-3/TRBV12-4,CASSLGSVDTQYF
TRBJ2-5,-,TRBV6-1,CASSDGVGQQETQYF
TRBJ2-7,-,TRBV7-9,CASSLSTVSYEQYF
TRBJ2-5,-,TRBV6-1,CASNLGGAQYF
-,-,TRBV12-3/TRBV12-4,CASSLGSQEIQYF
TRBJ2-1,-,TRBV7-8,CASSLGHLRASFF
-,TRBD2,TRBV6-1,CASRRLGGDYEQYF
-,TRBD2,TRBV7-3,CASSLGPSGDYIRYEQYF
TRBJ1-1,TRBD1,TRBV6-1,CASSTQGGVTEAFF
TRBJ2-4,-,TRBV11-3,CASSFSRVDIQYF
TRBJ2-2,-,TRBV6-4,CASSDRATGELFF
-,-,TRBV6-1,CAGGEGAGGTDTQYF
TRBJ2-7,TRBD2,TRBV27,CASSLAGGPYEQYF
TRBJ2-3,-,TRBV10-3,CAISLNTQYF
TRBJ2-1,TRBD2,TRBV6-1,CASSATLSGSFYEQFF
TRBJ2-2,TRBD2,TRBV12-3/TRBV12-4,CASGKGMGGSGELFF
-,TRBD1,TRBV6-1,CASNLGQGYEQYF
TRBJ1-4,TRBD1,TRBV18,CASSTGQLNEKLFF
TRBJ1-2,-,TRBV12-3/TRBV12-4,CASSPRRQAHYGYTF
TRBJ2-3,TRBD2,TRBV6-1,CASTAAGTGGRGTDTQYF
TRBJ2-5,TRBD1,TRBV7-2,CASSRAGQGAETQYF
TRBJ2-3,TRBD2,TRBV9,CASSGGTSGLTDTQYF
-,-,TRBV12-3/TRBV12-4,CASSLQGITYEQYF
TRBJ2-3,TRBD2,TRBV30,CAWTSGRTDTQYF
TRBJ2-1,-,TRBV11-3,CASSLRNSYNEQFF
TRBJ2-2,TRBD2,TRBV7-2,CASSFSAGFTGELFF
TRBJ2-3,-,TRBV12-3/TRBV12-4,CASSVGGAQDTQYF
TRBJ2-3,-,TRBV6-1,CARKLAGRVQDTQYF
TRBJ2-5,-,TRBV5-1,CASSFYLGGVETQYF
TRBJ2-1,-,TRBV27,CASSLIGGTRDGQYF
TRBJ2-5,-,TRBV6-1,CAAGPGGRAKETQYF
TRBJ2-5,TRBD2,TRBV6-2/TRBV6-3,CASSNPSGRYQETQYF
TRBJ2-2,-,TRBV7-2,CASSLAGPNTGELFF
TRBJ2-7,TRBD1,TRBV12-3/TRBV12-4,CASNLGGQGAYEQYF
TRBJ2-1,-,TRBV12-3/TRBV12-4,CASSPTGEGTRHEQFF
TRBJ2-3,-,TRBV6-1,CASSVGRSTDTQYF
-,TRBD1,TRBV12-3/TRBV12-4,CASKPGQGTYEQYF
TRBJ2-3,-,TRBV6-1,CASRKTGRTGKDTQYF
TRBJ2-7,TRBD2,TRBV18,CASSPGGLAGLQGYEQYF
TRBJ2-5,TRBD2,TRBV6-1,CASRDLGGGGGDKDTQYF
TRBJ1-2,TRBD1,TRBV6-1,CASSELGQGASGYTF
TRBJ2-1,-,TRBV11-2,CASSLDFVVGGEQFF
TRBJ1-4,-,TRBV18,CASSPAGNEKLFF
TRBJ1-1,-,TRBV12-3/TRBV12-4,CASSFVRGVGTEAFF
TRBJ2-3,TRBD2,TRBV6-4,CASSPTSGGTDTQYF
TRBJ2-3,-,TRBV6-1,CASRSGAGGGGRGKDTQYF
TRBJ2-2,-,TRBV6-1,CASQAQMASTGAQFF
TRBJ2-4,-,TRBV12-3/TRBV12-4,CRGTGRAAEDTQYF
TRBJ2-5,-,TRBV19,CASSIVYLETQYF
TRBJ2-3,TRBD2,TRBV12-3/TRBV12-4,CARLGGGPQDTQYF
-,-,TRBV6-1,CASGPRGEQYF
TRBJ2-1,-,TRBV12-3/TRBV12-4,CASSLSGPNYNEQFF
TRBJ2-1,TRBD2,TRBV12-3/TRBV12-4,CASSRWREGGTGAYEQFF
TRBJ2-2,-,TRBV7-9,CASSFSGNTGELFF
TRBJ1-5,-,TRBV7-2,CASSPVTDQPHHF